This TCR beta chain was sequenced during a study of beta chain features in type 1 diabetes. Regarding the study as a whole: TCRB CDR3s were moderately but significantly shorter in Type 1 diabetes patients in all four CD4+ subsets.

With regard to this clone: Its antigen is as yet unknown.

The germline gives CDR1 MGHDK, CDR2 SYGVNS. The CDR3 contains 16 residues. V trimming: 2 bases; J trimming: 7 bases; junction bases outside the gene matches: 8. cDNA synthesis used the whole RNA isolate, giving expressed TCRB sequences. Using immunoSEQ multiplex PCR, the repertoire was profiled, and TCRdb retains in-frame clones only, with some absent. Of about 640,000 clones listed, 9.5% to 15% are singletons. The chain has TRBV25-1 and TRBJ1-6; TRBD1 matches 7 bases. This TCR derives from a man between 25 and 39 years old with type 1 diabetes. Sequenced material: naive CD4+ T cells from blood. CDR3 in amino acids: CASSEIDRVANSPLHF. CDR3 bases: TGTGCCAGCAGTGAAATCGACAGGGTGGCCAATTCACCCCTCCACTTT. Combining the CDR3 with reference TRBV25-1 and TRBJ1-6 gives the whole variable domain EADIYQTPRYLVIGTGKKITLECSQTMGHDKMYWYQQDPGMELHLIHYSYGVNSTEKGDLSSESTVSRIRTEHFPLTLESARPSHTSQYLCASSEIDRVANSPLHFGNGTRLTVT.